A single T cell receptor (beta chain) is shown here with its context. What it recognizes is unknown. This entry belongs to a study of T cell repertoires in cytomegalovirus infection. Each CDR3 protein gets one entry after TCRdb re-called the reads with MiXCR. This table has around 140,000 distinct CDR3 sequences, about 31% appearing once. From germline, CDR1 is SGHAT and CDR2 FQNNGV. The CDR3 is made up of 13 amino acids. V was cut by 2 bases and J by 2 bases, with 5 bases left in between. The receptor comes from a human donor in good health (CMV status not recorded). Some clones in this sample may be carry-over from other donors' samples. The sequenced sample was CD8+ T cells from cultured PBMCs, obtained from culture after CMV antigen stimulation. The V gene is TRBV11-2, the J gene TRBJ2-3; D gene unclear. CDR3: CASSLYPTDTQYF. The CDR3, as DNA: TGTGCCAGCAGCTTATACCCCACAGATACGCAGTATTTT.